This TCR beta chain was identified during a study of blood T cell repertoires in COVID-19. On the study more broadly: COVID-19 samples collected from the United States, Italy and Spain covered acute and convalescent phases. From T cells, B-cell-depleted T cells, or PBMCs came the material, which was cDNA or gDNA.

V was shortened by 8 bases and J by 8 bases, with 14 bases between the two germline ends. CDR3 length equals 12 residues. Methods used by the authors: Amplification from reference gene primers served as the basis for estimated nucleated cell counts. Repertoires were generated with immunoSEQ multiplex PCR, while TCRdb's copy carries only in-frame clones and drops some. That table supplies the V and J calls and clone size; D and trimming were determined from the DNA. The sample holds 370,000 or so clones, over 65% seen once. Sequenced sample: peripheral blood. The V and J genes are TRBV12-3 or TRBV12-4 and TRBJ2-3; perhaps TRBD2 as D (6 bases). The source is a human donor with acute or convalescent COVID-19. The donor label of this sample is uncertain. CDR3: CASGAGRGTQYF. The CDR3 bases are TGTGCCAGCGGGGCCGGGCGGGGTACGCAGTATTTT.